This T cell receptor (beta chain) derives from a study of CD8 T cells in Susac syndrome. Across the study: Within the group of sequenced Susac syndrome patients, about 6 had active disease and about eight were in remission. When blood was drawn, patients with Susac syndrome were on intravenous immunoglobulin alone, on corticosteroids, or therapy-naive.

The germline V gene encodes CDR1 SGDLS and CDR2 YYNGEE. Trimming at V came to 0 bases and at J to 2 bases, leaving 2 bases not matched to a gene. The CDR3 consists of 15 residues. Random-hexamer reverse transcription was applied to about 0.45 to 1 ug RNA. The CDR3 of TCR beta was amplified by immunoSEQ multiplex PCR across 54 Vbeta and 13 Jbeta. MiXCR was run by TCRdb on the immunoSEQ multiplex PCR reads, yielding one entry per CDR3 protein. The sample records more than 100,000 distinct CDR3 sequences, roughly 94% being singletons. The TEMRA cells underwent FACS enrichment, while the CD8+ and CD4+ T cells underwent negative isolation.

The chain links TRBV9 to TRBJ1-5; 7 bases map to TRBD1. Sequencing input: CD8+ T cells from PBMCs. The TCR comes from a human donor with Susac syndrome. CDR3 in DNA: TGTGCCAGCAGCGTAGGACAGGGAGGCAATCAGCCCCAGCATTTT. This gives the protein CASSVGQGGNQPQHF.